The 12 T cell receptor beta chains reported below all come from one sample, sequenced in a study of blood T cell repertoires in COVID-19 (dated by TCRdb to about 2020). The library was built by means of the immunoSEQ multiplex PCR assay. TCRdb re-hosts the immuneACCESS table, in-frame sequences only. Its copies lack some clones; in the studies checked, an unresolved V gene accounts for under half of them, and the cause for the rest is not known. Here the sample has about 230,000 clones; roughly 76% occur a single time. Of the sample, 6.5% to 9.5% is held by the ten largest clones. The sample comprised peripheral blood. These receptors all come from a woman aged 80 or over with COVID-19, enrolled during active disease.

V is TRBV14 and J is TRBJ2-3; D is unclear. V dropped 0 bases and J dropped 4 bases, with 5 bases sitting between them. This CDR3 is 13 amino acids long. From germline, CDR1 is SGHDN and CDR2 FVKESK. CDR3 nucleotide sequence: TGTGCCAGCAGCCAAGATCCGGCAGATACGCAGTATTTT. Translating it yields CASSQDPADTQYF.

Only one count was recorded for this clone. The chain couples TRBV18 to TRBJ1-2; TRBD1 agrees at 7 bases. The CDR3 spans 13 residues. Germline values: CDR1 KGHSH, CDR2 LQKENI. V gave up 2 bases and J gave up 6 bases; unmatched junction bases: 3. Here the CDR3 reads CASSPSQGNGYTF. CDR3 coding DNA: TGTGCCAGCTCACCATCACAGGGGAATGGCTACACCTTC.

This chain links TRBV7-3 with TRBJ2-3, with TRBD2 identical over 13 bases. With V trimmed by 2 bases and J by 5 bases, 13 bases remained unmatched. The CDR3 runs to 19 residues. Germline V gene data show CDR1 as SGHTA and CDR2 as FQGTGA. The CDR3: CASSLWVAGTSGVLDTQYF. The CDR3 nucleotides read TGTGCCAGCAGCTTATGGGTTGCCGGGACTAGCGGGGTTCTAGATACGCAGTATTTT.

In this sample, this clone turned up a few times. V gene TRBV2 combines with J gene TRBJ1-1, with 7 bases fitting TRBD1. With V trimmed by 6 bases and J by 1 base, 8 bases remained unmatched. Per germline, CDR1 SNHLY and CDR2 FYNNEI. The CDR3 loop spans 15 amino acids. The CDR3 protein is CASSLLGTANTEAFF. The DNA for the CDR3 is TGTGCCAGCAGCCTTCTCGGGACAGCGAACACTGAAGCTTTCTTT.

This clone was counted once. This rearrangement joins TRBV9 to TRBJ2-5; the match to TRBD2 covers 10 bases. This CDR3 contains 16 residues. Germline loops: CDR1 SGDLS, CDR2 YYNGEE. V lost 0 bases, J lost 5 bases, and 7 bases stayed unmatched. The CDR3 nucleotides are TGTGCCAGCAGCGTAGCGAGCGGGGGGGCCTACGAGACCCAGTACTTC. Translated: CASSVASGGAYETQYF.

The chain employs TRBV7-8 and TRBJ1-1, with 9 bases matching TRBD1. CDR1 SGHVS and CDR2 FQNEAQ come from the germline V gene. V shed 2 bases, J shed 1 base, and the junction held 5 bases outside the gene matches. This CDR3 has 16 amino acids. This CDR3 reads CASSLLQGAANTEAFF. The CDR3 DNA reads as TGTGCCAGCAGCTTACTACAGGGGGCTGCGAACACTGAAGCTTTCTTT.

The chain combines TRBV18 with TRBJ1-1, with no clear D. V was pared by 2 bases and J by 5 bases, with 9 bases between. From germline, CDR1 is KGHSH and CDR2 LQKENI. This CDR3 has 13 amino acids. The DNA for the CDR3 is TGTGCCAGCTCACCATTGCTTGAGACTGAAGCTTTCTTT. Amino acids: CASSPLLETEAFF.

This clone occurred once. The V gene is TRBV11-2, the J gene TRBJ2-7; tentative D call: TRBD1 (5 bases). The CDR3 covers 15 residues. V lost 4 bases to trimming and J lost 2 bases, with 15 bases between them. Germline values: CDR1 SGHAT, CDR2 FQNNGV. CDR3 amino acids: CASSSTNRGTYEQYF. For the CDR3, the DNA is TGTGCCAGCAGCTCCACCAATAGGGGAACCTACGAGCAGTACTTC.

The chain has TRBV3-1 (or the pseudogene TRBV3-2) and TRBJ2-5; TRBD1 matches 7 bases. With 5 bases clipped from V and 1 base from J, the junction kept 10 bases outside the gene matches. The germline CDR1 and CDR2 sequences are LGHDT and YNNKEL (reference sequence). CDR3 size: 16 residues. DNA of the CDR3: TGTGCCAGCAGCTCACCGGGACAGCAGATCCAAGAGACCCAGTACTTC. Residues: CASSSPGQQIQETQYF.

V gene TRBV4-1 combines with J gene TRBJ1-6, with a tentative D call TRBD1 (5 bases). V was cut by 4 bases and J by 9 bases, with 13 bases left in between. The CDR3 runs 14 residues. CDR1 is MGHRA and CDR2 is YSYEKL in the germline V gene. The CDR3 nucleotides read TGCGCCAGCAGCCGGGACTTGGATGGTTCACCCCTCCACTTT. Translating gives CASSRDLDGSPLHF.

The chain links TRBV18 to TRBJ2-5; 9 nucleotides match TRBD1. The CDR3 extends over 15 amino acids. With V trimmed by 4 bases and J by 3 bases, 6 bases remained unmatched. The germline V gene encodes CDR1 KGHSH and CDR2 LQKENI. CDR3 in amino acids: CASSLNTGGEETQYF. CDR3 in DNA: TGTGCCAGCTCACTAAACACAGGGGGCGAAGAGACCCAGTACTTC.

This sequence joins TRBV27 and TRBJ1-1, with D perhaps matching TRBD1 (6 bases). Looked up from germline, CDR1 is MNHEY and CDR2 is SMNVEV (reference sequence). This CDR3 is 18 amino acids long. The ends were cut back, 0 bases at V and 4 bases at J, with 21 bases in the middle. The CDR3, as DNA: TGTGCCAGCAGTTTATCTTACCCAAGGGGGGGTTCTCCCACTGAAGCTTTCTTT. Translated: CASSLSYPRGGSPTEAFF.